This T cell receptor beta chain came from a study of spatial heterogeneity in lung cancer. General study points: In tumors, expanded intratumoral alpha and beta TCR counts tracked mutation counts.

Via MiXCR, TCRdb re-called the 5' RACE reads, giving one row per CDR3 protein. The sample holds more than 9,500 distinct CDR3 sequences; about 15% are singletons and the top ten take around 15%. This clonotype is medium-sized in the sample. The antigen remains unidentified. Time point here: sample taken at primary tumor resection. Tumor, nontumor lung or frozen PBMC supplied whole RNA that was sequenced unsorted. Germline-derived CDR1 and CDR2 are SQVTM and ANQGSEA. V was cut by 7 bases and J by 10 bases, with 17 bases left in between. The CDR3 has 13 amino acids. This TCR was sampled from a male donor with early-stage non-small cell lung cancer. The chain carries TRBV29-1 and TRBJ2-6; no firm D call. Sequencing was performed on lung tumor tissue, taken at surgery. This CDR3 is CSAPLRGSNVLTF. The CDR3, as DNA: TGCAGCGCTCCACTGAGAGGTTCGAACGTCCTGACTTTC.